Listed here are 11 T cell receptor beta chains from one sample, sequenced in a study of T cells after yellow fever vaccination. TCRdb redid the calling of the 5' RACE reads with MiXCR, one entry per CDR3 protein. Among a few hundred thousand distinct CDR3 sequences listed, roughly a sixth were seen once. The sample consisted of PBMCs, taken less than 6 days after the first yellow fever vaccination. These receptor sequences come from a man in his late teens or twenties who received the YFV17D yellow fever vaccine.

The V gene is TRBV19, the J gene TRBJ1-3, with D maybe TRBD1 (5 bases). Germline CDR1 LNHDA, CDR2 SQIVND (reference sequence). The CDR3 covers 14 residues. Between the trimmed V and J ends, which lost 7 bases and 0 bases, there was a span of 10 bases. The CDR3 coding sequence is TGTGCCAGTAATAGACAGAACTCTGGAAACACCATATATTTT. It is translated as CASNRQNSGNTIYF.

The CDR3 loop is CASSIRVQVRAEAFF. The DNA for the CDR3 is TGTGCCAGTAGTATACGGGTACAAGTCAGAGCGGAGGCTTTCTTT. The V gene is TRBV19, the J gene TRBJ1-1; D call uncertain. With 2 bases removed from V and 11 bases from J, the gap between germline ends came to 21 bases. The CDR3 has 15 residues. Germline values: CDR1 LNHDA, CDR2 SQIVND (reference sequence).

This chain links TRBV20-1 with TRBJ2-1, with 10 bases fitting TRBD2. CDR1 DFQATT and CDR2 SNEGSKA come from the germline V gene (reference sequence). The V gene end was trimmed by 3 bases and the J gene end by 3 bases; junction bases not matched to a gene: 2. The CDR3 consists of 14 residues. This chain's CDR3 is CSASPSGGYNEQFF. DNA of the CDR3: TGCAGTGCTAGCCCTAGCGGGGGCTACAATGAGCAGTTCTTC.

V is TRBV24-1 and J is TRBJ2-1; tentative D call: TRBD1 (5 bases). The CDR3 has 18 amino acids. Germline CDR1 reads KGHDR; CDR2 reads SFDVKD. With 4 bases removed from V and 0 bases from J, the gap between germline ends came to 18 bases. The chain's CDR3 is CATSDPQATESSYNEQFF. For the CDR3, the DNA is TGTGCCACCAGTGACCCCCAGGCGACAGAGAGCTCCTACAATGAGCAGTTCTTC.

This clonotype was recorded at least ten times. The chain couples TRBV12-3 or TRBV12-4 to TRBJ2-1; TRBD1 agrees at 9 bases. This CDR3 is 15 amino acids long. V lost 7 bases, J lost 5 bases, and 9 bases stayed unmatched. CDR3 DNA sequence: TGTGCCAGCACCCCCGGGACAGGGATGGACAATGAGCAGTTCTTC. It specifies CASTPGTGMDNEQFF.

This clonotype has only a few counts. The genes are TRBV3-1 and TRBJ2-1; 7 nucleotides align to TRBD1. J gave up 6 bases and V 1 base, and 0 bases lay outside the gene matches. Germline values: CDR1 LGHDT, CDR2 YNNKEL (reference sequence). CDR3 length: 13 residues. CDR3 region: CASSQAGGNEQFF. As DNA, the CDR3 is TGTGCCAGCAGCCAAGCAGGGGGCAATGAGCAGTTCTTC.

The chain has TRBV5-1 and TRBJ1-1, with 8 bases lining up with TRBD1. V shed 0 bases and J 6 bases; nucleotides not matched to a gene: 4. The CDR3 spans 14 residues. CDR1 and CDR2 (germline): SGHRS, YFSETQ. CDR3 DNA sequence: TGCGCCAGCAGCTTGGGACAGGGGTACGCTGAAGCTTTCTTT. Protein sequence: CASSLGQGYAEAFF.

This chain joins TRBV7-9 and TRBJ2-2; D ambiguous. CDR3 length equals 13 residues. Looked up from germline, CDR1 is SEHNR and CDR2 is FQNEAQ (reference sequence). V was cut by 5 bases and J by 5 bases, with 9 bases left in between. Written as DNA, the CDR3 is TGTGCCAGCAGCCCACGACGGACCGGGGAGCTGTTTTTT. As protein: CASSPRRTGELFF.

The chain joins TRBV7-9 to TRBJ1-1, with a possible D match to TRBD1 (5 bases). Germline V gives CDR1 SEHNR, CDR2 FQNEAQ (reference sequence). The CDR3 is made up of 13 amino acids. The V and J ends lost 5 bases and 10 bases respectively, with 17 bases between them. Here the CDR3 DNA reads TGTGCCAGCAGCGACCCCACGGGGGAGGCAGCTTTCTTT. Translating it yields CASSDPTGEAAFF.

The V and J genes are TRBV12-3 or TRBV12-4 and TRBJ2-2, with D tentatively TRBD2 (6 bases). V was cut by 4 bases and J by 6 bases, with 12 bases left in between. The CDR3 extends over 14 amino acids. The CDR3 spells CASSSTLAPGELFF. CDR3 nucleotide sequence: TGTGCCAGCAGTTCAACACTAGCTCCCGGGGAGCTGTTTTTT.

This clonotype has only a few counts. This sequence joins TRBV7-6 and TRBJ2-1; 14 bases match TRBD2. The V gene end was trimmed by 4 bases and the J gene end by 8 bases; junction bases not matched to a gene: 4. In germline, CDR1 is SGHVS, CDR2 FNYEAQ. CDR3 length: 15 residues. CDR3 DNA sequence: TGTGCCAGCAGCTATGGGACTAGCGGGGGTTATGAGCAGTTCTTC. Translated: CASSYGTSGGYEQFF.